Listed below are T cell receptor beta chains from one sample, sequenced in a study of cytomegalovirus exposure and HLA in healthy donors. Generated by immunoSEQ multiplex PCR, the TCRdb table keeps only in-frame clones and is missing some. This sample has approximately 54,000 clones; over 85% occur once, and the top ten carry 8.4%. Sequenced sample: PBMCs. These receptors were obtained from a woman aged 18-29 years in good health and CMV-seropositive. Each CDR3 is given with its conserved first and last residue. D genes are given only for firm matches.

v_call,d_call,j_call,cdr3_aa
TRBV7-9,TRBD1,TRBJ2-3,CASSPGTGLTDTQYF
TRBV18,-,TRBJ1-2,CASSPTENYGYTF
TRBV29-1,-,TRBJ2-5,CSVEVRHTPQETQYF
TRBV5-1,-,TRBJ2-2,CASSLRSTNTGELFF
TRBV6-6,TRBD1,TRBJ1-4,CASSYGQGKNEKLFF
TRBV28,-,TRBJ2-5,CASSFGGTQETQYF
TRBV18,TRBD1,TRBJ1-3,CASSAEAGTVGNTIYF
TRBV30,TRBD1,TRBJ1-4,CAWKQGSTNEKLFF
TRBV6-1,-,TRBJ2-6,CASSETGIGANVLTF
TRBV18,-,TRBJ1-2,CASSPTQGSPGSNYGYTF
TRBV7-2,TRBD2,TRBJ2-1,CASSLRTSGGVNEQFF
TRBV25-1,-,TRBJ2-2,CASSVGGELGELFF
TRBV6-1,-,TRBJ1-4,CASSEARPLFF
TRBV28,-,TRBJ1-2,CASSFPQATYGYTF
TRBV11-3,-,TRBJ2-1,CASSLGNPRDEQFF
TRBV7-2,-,TRBJ1-5,CASSPGVSNQPQHF
TRBV5-4,TRBD1,TRBJ1-1,CASSTGQGDTEAFF
TRBV6-1,-,TRBJ2-7,CATRSGYEQYF
TRBV19,-,TRBJ1-2,CASSEGGSYGYTF
TRBV18,-,TRBJ1-1,CASSPTAGVGTEAFF
TRBV28,TRBD1,TRBJ1-2,CASSSTGTGSYGYTF
TRBV7-2,TRBD2,TRBJ2-7,CASSTGPAGGREQYF
TRBV30,-,TRBJ1-5,CAWKAGPVAENQPQHF
TRBV7-2,TRBD1,TRBJ1-2,CASSFEIGQGYGYTF
TRBV28,TRBD1,TRBJ1-5,CASSGQGNQPQHF
TRBV2,-,TRBJ2-1,CASSEIGRKQFF
TRBV6-6,-,TRBJ1-1,CASSYGGENTEAFF
TRBV7-2,-,TRBJ2-7,CASSSLGADGYEQYF
TRBV6-6,-,TRBJ1-5,CASSYSQGDNQPQHF
TRBV29-1,TRBD1,TRBJ2-5,CSVDGDRGGETQYF
TRBV6-5,TRBD1,TRBJ1-1,CASSPTGGGTEAFF
TRBV6-1,-,TRBJ1-1,CASSFERGTEAFF
TRBV6-1,-,TRBJ2-7,CASRYYLNYEQYF
TRBV6-1,TRBD2,TRBJ2-6,CASSEERGSGANVLTF
TRBV7-3,-,TRBJ1-3,CASSLGGSAAGNTIYF
TRBV19,TRBD2,TRBJ2-1,CASSKGGTSGDLSYNEQFF
TRBV2,-,TRBJ1-5,CASSTDRTNQPQHF
TRBV6-5,TRBD1,TRBJ1-5,CASSLTGEDNQPQHF
TRBV10-1,-,TRBJ2-3,CASNRGLTDTQYF
TRBV6-5,-,TRBJ1-1,CASVAPGRRTEAFF
TRBV7-6,-,TRBJ2-6,CASSSRRANVLTF
TRBV29-1,TRBD1,TRBJ1-2,CSVRTGVGYTF
TRBV4-1,-,TRBJ2-5,CASSLAGLGQETQYF
TRBV20-1,-,TRBJ2-5,CSAIAETQYF